A single sample gave rise to the 2 T cell receptor beta chains below, sequenced in a study of intratumoral heterogeneity in liver cancer. Repertoires were generated with immunoSEQ multiplex PCR, while TCRdb's copy carries only in-frame clones and drops some. Of approximately 20,000 clones listed, roughly 73% were seen once; the top ten hold about 17%. Sequenced here: tumor-adjacent normal tissue, sampled before any cancer treatment. The receptors were gathered from a woman in her seventies with hepatocellular carcinoma.

Judged by abundance, this clone is medium-sized (0.01 to 0.1%). The chain has TRBV23-1 and TRBJ2-4; TRBD1 aligns across 8 bases. TRBV23-1 is an open reading frame, and its role is uncertain. This CDR3 contains 19 residues. J lost 1 base, V lost 6 bases, and 17 bases had no gene match. CDR3 residues: CASSHVGIQGQAAKNIQYF. The DNA for the CDR3 is TGCGCCAGCAGCCACGTCGGCATACAGGGACAGGCGGCCAAAAACATTCAGTACTTC.

The genes are TRBV3-1 (or the pseudogene TRBV3-2) and TRBJ2-7, with unresolved D. V was trimmed by 2 bases and J by 4 bases, leaving 6 bases between them. This CDR3 has 12 residues. Germline CDR1 is LGHDT and CDR2 is YNNKEL (reference sequence). CDR3 nucleotides: TGTGCCAGCAGCCAAAGGGCGTACGAGCAGTACTTC. Translating gives CASSQRAYEQYF.